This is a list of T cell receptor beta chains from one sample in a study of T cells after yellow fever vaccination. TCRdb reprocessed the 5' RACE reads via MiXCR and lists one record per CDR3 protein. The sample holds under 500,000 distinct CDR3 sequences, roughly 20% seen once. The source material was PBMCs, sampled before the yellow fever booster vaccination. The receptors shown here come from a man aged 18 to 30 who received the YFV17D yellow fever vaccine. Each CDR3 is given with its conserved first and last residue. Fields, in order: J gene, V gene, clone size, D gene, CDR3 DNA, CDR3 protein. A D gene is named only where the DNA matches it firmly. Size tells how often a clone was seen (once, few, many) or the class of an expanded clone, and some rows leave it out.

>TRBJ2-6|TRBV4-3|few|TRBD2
TGCGCCAGCAGCCACCTAGCGGGGGGAGCTCTGGAAGGGGCCAACGTCCTGACTTTC
CASSHLAGGALEGANVLTF
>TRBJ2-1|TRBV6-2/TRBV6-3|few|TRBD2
TGTGCCAGCAGTTACACTAGCGGGGGGGCGTCAAGCGTTTATGAGCAGTTCTTC
CASSYTSGGASSVYEQFF
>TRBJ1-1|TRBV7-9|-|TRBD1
TGTGCCAGCAGCACGCGGGACAGGGTAATGAATGCTTTCTTT
CASSTRDRVMNAFF
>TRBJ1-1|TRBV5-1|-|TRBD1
TGCGCCAGCAGCACCCGACAGGGGTTCGCTGAAGCTTTCTTT
CASSTRQGFAEAFF
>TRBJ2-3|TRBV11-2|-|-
TGTGCCAGCAGCTTAGGGAGTCGGGCAACAGATACGCAGTATTTT
CASSLGSRATDTQYF
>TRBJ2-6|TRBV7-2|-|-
TGTGCCAGCAGCTTTTGGGCCAACGTCCTGACTTTC
CASSFWANVLTF
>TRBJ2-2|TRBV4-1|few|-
TGCGCCAGCAGCCGGACGAGACAGGCCAACACCGGGGAGCTGTTTTTT
CASSRTRQANTGELFF
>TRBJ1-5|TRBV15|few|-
TGTGCCACCAGCAGAGATAACGAGGACAGTGGAGCTCCCCAGCATTTT
CATSRDNEDSGAPQHF
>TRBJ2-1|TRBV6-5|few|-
TGTGCCAGCAGTTACTGGGGCCCCTCCTACAATGAGCAGTTCTTC
CASSYWGPSYNEQFF
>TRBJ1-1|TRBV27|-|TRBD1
TGTGCCAGCAGGTTAGGGACAGCCGAAGCTTTCTTT
CASRLGTAEAFF
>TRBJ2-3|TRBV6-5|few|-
TGTGCCAGCAGTTACTCGGGGGCCCGGGTGGATACGCAGTATTTT
CASSYSGARVDTQYF
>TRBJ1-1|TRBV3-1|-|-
TGTGCCAGCAGCCAAGGGAACGGCCGTCGGGCTTTCTTT
CASSQGNGRRAFF
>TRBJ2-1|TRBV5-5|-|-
TGTGCCAGCAGCTCGGGACCTAGTACCTACAATGAGCAGTTCTTC
CASSSGPSTYNEQFF
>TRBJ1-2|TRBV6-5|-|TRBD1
TGTGCCAGCAGTTACATCGGACAGGGCTATGGCTACACCTTC
CASSYIGQGYGYTF
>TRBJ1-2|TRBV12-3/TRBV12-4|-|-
TGTGCCAGCAGTTTAGAGCAGGGGATACAGTATGGCTACACCTTC
CASSLEQGIQYGYTF
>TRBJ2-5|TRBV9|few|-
TGTGCCAGCAGCGGGGACACCGGAGGCGGAGAGACCCAGTACTTC
CASSGDTGGGETQYF
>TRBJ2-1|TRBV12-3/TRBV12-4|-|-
TGTGCCAGCAGTTTTTTTGGTCTTCGTCCTCTCAACAATGAGCAGTTCTTC
CASSFFGLRPLNNEQFF
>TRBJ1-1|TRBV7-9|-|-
TGTGCCAGCAGCCGGGTGGTTTGGCCTGAAGCTTTCTTT
CASSRVVWPEAFF
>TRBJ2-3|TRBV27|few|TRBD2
TGTGCCAGCAGTTTGGTTCGGGCGGGGGGGCGGTTACCCACGGGCACAGATACGCAGTATTTT
CASSLVRAGGRLPTGTDTQYF
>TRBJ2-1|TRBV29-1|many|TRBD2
TGCAGCGACCTAGGACTAGCGGGGGGGCGCGATGAGCAGTTCTTC
CSDLGLAGGRDEQFF
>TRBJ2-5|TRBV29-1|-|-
TGCAGCGTTGATAGAGCTAGCTCAGAGACCCAGTACTTC
CSVDRASSETQYF
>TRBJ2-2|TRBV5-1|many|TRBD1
TGCGCCAGCAGCCCACAGGGGCCCACCGGGGAGCTGTTTTTT
CASSPQGPTGELFF
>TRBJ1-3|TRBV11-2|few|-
TGTGCCAGCAGCTTTCAGGGAGGAAACACCATATATTTT
CASSFQGGNTIYF
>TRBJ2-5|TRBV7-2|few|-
TGTGCCAGCAGCAGACAGTTGTACCAAGAGACCCAGTACTTC
CASSRQLYQETQYF
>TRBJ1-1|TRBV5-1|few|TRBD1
TGCGCCAGCAGCCGCGGGACAGTAACTACTGAAGCTTTCTTT
CASSRGTVTTEAFF
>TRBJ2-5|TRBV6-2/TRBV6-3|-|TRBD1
TGTGCCAGCAGTACAACAGGGGCCTGGGAGACCCAGTACTTC
CASSTTGAWETQYF
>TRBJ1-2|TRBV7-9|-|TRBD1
TGTGCCAGCACCACCGGACAGGGATTCTATGGCTACACCTTC
CASTTGQGFYGYTF
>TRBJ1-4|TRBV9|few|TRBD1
TGTGCCAGCAGCCTCCCCGGGACAGGGGTCGATACTAATGAAAAACTGTTTTTT
CASSLPGTGVDTNEKLFF
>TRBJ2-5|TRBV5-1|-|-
TGCGCCAGCGCCAGAGGGTCGTACCAAGAGACCCAGTACTTC
CASARGSYQETQYF
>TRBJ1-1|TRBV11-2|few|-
TGTGCCAGCAGCCCAGGACTGTTGAACACTGAAGCTTTCTTT
CASSPGLLNTEAFF
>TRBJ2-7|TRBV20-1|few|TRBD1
TGCAGTGCCAGACCGGGACAGAAGTACGAGCAGTACTTC
CSARPGQKYEQYF
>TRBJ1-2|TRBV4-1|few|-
TGCGCCAGCAGCCAAGTGGGCGTCGGAAACTATGGCTACACCTTC
CASSQVGVGNYGYTF
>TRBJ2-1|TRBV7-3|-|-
TGTGCCAGCAGCAAGGGGGGGTCGAGGAATCGTGAGCAGTTCTTC
CASSKGGSRNREQFF
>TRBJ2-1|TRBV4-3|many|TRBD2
TGCGCCAGCAGCCAAAACTGGGCTAGCGGGGGTGAGCAGTTCTTC
CASSQNWASGGEQFF
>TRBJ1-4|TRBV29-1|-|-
TGCAGCGTGGGGGATCCCGGGAGGTGGAATGAAAAACTGTTTTTT
CSVGDPGRWNEKLFF
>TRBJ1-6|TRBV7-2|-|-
TGTGCCAGCAGCTTAACACGGGGAGGCTCCTATAATTCACCCCTCCACTTT
CASSLTRGGSYNSPLHF
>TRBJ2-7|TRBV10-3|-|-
TGTGCCATCAGTGAGTCCGGACCTTCCTACGAGCAGTACTTC
CAISESGPSYEQYF
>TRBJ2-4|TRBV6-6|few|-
TGTGCCAGCAGCCTCCCCCGGGACATCAACATTCAGTACTTC
CASSLPRDINIQYF
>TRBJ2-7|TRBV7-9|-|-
TGTGCCAGCAGCCCGATGTGTGAGCAGTACTTC
CASSPMCEQYF
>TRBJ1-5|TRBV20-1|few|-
TGCAGTGCTAGAGATGTGCAGGGAGGGAATCAGCCCCAGCATTTT
CSARDVQGGNQPQHF